This T cell receptor (beta chain) was found in a study of T cell repertoires in cytomegalovirus infection (dated by TCRdb to between 2018 and 2020). About the full investigation: Because public TCR beta signatures pointed to carriage of CMV infection together with the matching HLA type, the HLA type of each donor mattered for the analysis. Study-wide findings and limitations: The ex vivo response was dominated by HLA-C-restricted CMV-specific TCR beta clonotypes, which also provided the single most frequent clonotype in two of eight donors. In both this cohort and an independent cohort of some 350 donors, the cumulative frequency of public TCR beta family members distinguished carriers of CMV infection plus the relevant HLA type.

For sequencing, an Illumina HiSeq 1500 was employed. The public reads were reprocessed in TCRdb via fastp at Q25 and MiXCR, keeping in-frame beta chains. Duplicate CDR3 protein sequences are folded into a single record with the most common DNA and genes. In this sample the table shows about 260,000 distinct CDR3 sequences, 12% to 15% of which occur a single time. The leading ten clones occupy 8.8% of the sample. Concerning this clonotype: Its antigen is still unknown. No much larger clone exists at a distance of one base, and base qualities are not known.

The origin of this receptor is a human donor in good health (CMV status not recorded). Some clones in this sample may be carry-over from other donors' samples. Sequencing used PBMCs.

Read as DNA, the sequence is TGTGCCAGCAGGACGGGTGAGAACACTGAAGCTTTCTTT. Its product reads: CASRTGENTEAFF. The chain was built from TRBV7-3 and TRBJ1-1; the D gene cannot be named for sure. The CDR3 has 13 amino acids, counting the end cysteine and phenylalanine. Here the CDR3 DNA is all that survives: 39 bases in frame from base 1. V lost 6 bases and J lost 1 base; the stretch between them is 9 bases long. In the germline V gene, CDR1 corresponds to SGHTA and CDR2 to FQGTGA.